This is a list of T cell receptor beta chains from one sample in a study of T cells in Graves' hyperthyroidism and ophthalmopathy. TCRdb reprocessed the multiplex PCR reads with MiXCR, giving one entry per CDR3 protein. The sample includes over 90,000 distinct CDR3 sequences, less than 55% of them seen just once. Sequences were obtained from blood. The receptors derive from a man aged 40-55 years with Graves' hyperthyroidism. Each CDR3 is given with its conserved first and last residue. The D gene is left open where the match is weak. Clone size appears in some rows only: once, few, many, or a class for an expanded clone.

TRBD1	many	TRBV5-6	TRBJ1-1	14	TGTGCCAGCAGCTGGGACAGCTTGGGCACTGAAGCTTTCTTT	CASSWDSLGTEAFF
TRBD2	many	TRBV2	TRBJ2-3	14	TGTGCCAGCAAGGCGGGAGCTCTCACAGATACGCAGTATTTT	CASKAGALTDTQYF
-	-	TRBV25-1	TRBJ1-2	13	TGTGCCAGCAGTGGGGACACGGGCTATGGCTACACCTTC	CASSGDTGYGYTF
-	many	TRBV6-1	TRBJ1-6	17	TGTGCCAGCAGTACCCGCGCGGGAATCTCCTATAATTCACCCCTCCACTTT	CASSTRAGISYNSPLHF
-	many	TRBV28	TRBJ2-7	13	TGTGCCAGCAGTTTGGGCAGGGGCTACGAGCAGTACTTC	CASSLGRGYEQYF
-	-	TRBV20-1	TRBJ2-7	13	TGCAGTGCTACTGACTTGGGGGTCGACGAGCAGTACTTC	CSATDLGVDEQYF
-	many	TRBV5-6	TRBJ1-6	17	TGTGCCAGCAGCTTGGGGCAGCGTTACTCCTATAATTCACCCCTCCACTTT	CASSLGQRYSYNSPLHF
-	-	TRBV7-2	TRBJ2-7	15	TGTGCCAGCAGCTTAGCGGCAGGGGGGGGGTACGAGCAGTACTTC	CASSLAAGGGYEQYF
TRBD2	many	TRBV10-2	TRBJ2-2	14	TGCGCCAGCCGGACTAGCGGAGCCACCGGGGAGCTGTTTTTT	CASRTSGATGELFF
TRBD2	many	TRBV13	TRBJ2-3	16	TGTGCCAGCAGCTTATTCGGCCTAGCGGGGTCGGATACGCAGTATTTT	CASSLFGLAGSDTQYF
-	many	TRBV6-6	TRBJ2-5	14	TGTGCCAGCAGTTCAGCGCAGGGGAGAGGCGCCCAGTACTTC	CASSSAQGRGAQYF
-	many	TRBV6-5	TRBJ2-7	12	TGTGCCAGCAGTTTGGGTGAAAACGAGCAGTACTTC	CASSLGENEQYF
-	-	TRBV5-8	TRBJ1-6	13	TGTGCCAGCAGCTTGGATGAAGATCTGACCCTCCACTTT	CASSLDEDLTLHF
TRBD2	many	TRBV7-9	TRBJ2-7	14	TGTGCCAGCAGCTTGGGACTATCTAACTACGAGCAGTACTTC	CASSLGLSNYEQYF
TRBD1	many	TRBV5-1	TRBJ2-1	15	TGCGCCAGCAGCAGGACAGGGAAGGAGAGGAATGAGCAGTTCTTC	CASSRTGKERNEQFF
TRBD2	once	TRBV20-1	TRBJ2-5	11	TGCAGTGCTAGGGGGGGGGGGACCCAGTACTTC	CSARGGGTQYF
-	few	TRBV27	TRBJ2-6	13	TGTGCCAGCAGTTTAGCCGGGGCCAACGTCCTGACTTTC	CASSLAGANVLTF
TRBD1	-	TRBV5-1	TRBJ1-3	15	TGCGCCAGCAGCAGAACAGGGGGCGGCGGAAACACCATATATTTT	CASSRTGGGGNTIYF
TRBD2	-	TRBV20-1	TRBJ2-5	14	TGCAGTGCTAGTCGTCTAGCGGGAGGAGAGACCCAGTACTTC	CSASRLAGGETQYF
TRBD1	-	TRBV11-2	TRBJ2-2	15	TGTGCCAGCAGTTGGGACAGCATGAACACCGGGGAGCTGTTTTTT	CASSWDSMNTGELFF
TRBD2	-	TRBV27	TRBJ2-1	14	TGTGCCAGCAGTAGGGCGGGAGCTCGGAATGAGCAGTTCTTC	CASSRAGARNEQFF
-	-	TRBV20-1	TRBJ2-1	13	TGCAGTGCTAAACAGAGCACCTACAATGAGCAGTTCTTC	CSAKQSTYNEQFF
TRBD1	-	TRBV6-6	TRBJ1-2	13	TGTGCCAGCGTCCCCAGGGGGTCAGCTGGCTACACCTTC	CASVPRGSAGYTF
TRBD1	-	TRBV19	TRBJ1-5	17	TGTGCCAGTAGTATGGGGACAGGGGAGGTAGGAAATCAGCCCCAGCATTTT	CASSMGTGEVGNQPQHF
-	many	TRBV6-5	TRBJ1-4	15	TGTGCCAGCAGTTACGGCCGGGGGGGTAATGAAAAACTGTTTTTT	CASSYGRGGNEKLFF
TRBD1	many	TRBV12-3/TRBV12-4	TRBJ1-1	15	TGTGCCAGTGCGGGACAGGGGCTCGGCGGGACTGAAGCTTTCTTT	CASAGQGLGGTEAFF
-	many	TRBV19	TRBJ2-5	13	TGTGCCAGTGCCGGACAGAAACAAGAGACCCAGTACTTC	CASAGQKQETQYF